This paragraph covers one TCR beta chain sequence. The antigen remains undetermined. The sample originates from a study of T-cell memory formation after mild COVID-19. Findings and caveats of the study: Day 15 to 85 contracting clones showed balanced CD4/CD8; day 15 to 37 expanders favored CD4+. For contracting clones, CD4+ ones sat mainly in CM and EM, CD8+ in EMRA.

TCRdb ran MiXCR on the 5' RACE reads and lists one entry per CDR3 protein. The data contain some 160,000 distinct CDR3 sequences, around a third of them singletons. The sequencing input was PBMCs or a T cell subset sorted from them (not recorded which). The source of this sequence is an adult woman who had mild COVID-19 (a few samples of this study predate the infection). Cell type and time point are not known.

The CDR3 DNA sequence: TGTGCCAGCAGACAGCTCCTCCGGGACGACGGGAATGAGCAGTTCTTC. This encodes CASRQLLRDDGNEQFF. The chain has TRBV7-9 and TRBJ2-1; possibly TRBD1 or TRBD2 for D (5 bases each). V was cut by 6 bases and J by 7 bases, with 22 bases left in between. The V gene's germline CDR1 is SEHNR and CDR2 FQNEAQ (reference sequence). The CDR3 loop spans 16 amino acids.